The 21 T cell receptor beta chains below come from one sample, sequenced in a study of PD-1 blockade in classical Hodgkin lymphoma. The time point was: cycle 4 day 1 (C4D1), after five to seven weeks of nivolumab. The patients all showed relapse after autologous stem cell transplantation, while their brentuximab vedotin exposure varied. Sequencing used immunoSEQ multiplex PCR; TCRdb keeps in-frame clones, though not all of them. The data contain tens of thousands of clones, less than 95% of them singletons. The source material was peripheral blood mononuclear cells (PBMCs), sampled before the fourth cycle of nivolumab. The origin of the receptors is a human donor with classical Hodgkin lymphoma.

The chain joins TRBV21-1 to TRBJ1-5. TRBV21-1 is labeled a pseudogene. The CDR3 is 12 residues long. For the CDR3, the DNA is TGTGCCAGCACCACGTCTTTACAGCCCCAGCATTTT. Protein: CASTTSLQPQHF.

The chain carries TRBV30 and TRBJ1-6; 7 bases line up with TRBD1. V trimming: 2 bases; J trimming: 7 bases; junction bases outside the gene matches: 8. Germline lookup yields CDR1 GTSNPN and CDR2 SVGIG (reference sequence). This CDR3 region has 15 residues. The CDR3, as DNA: TGTGCCTGGAGTACGACGACAGGGAGGAATTCACCCCTCCACTTT. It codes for CAWSTTTGRNSPLHF. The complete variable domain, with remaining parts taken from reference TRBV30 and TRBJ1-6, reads SQTIHQWPATLVQPVGSPLSLECTVEGTSNPNLYWYRQAAGRGLQLLFYSVGIGQISSEVPQNLSASRPQDRQFILSSKKLLLSDSGFYLCAWSTTTGRNSPLHFGNGTRLTVT.

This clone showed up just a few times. CDR3 sequence reads: CAWSVNPRAFF. In nucleotides, the CDR3 is TGTGCCTGGAGTGTCAACCCGAGGGCTTTCTTT. The genes are TRBV30 and TRBJ1-1; D gene ambiguous. Trimming stripped 0 bases from V and 11 bases from J, with 10 bases between. The germline CDR1 and CDR2 sequences are GTSNPN and SVGIG (reference sequence). The CDR3 consists of 11 residues.

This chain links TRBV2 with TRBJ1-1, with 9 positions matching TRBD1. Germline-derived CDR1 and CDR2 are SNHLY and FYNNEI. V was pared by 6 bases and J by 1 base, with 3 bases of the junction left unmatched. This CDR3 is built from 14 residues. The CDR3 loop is CASSGDRANTEAFF. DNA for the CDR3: TGTGCCAGCAGCGGGGACAGGGCGAACACTGAAGCTTTCTTT.

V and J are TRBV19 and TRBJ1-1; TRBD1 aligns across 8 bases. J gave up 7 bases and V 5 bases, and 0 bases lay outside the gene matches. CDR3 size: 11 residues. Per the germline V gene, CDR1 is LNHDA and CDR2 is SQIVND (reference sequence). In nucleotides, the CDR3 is TGTGCCAGTAGTGACAGGGGTGAAGCTTTCTTT. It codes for CASSDRGEAFF.

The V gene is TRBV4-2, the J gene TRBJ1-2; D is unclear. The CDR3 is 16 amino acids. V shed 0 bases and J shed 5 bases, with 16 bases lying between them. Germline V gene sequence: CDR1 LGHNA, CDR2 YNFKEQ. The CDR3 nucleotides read TGTGCCAGCAGCCAAGATCTTTCACGGCCCGGGTATGGCTACACCTTC. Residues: CASSQDLSRPGYGYTF.

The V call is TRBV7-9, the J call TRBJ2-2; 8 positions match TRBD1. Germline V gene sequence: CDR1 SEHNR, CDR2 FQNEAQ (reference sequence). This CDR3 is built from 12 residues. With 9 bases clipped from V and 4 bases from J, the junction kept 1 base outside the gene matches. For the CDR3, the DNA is TGTGCCAGGGACAGGGCCACCGGGGAGCTGTTTTTT. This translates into CARDRATGELFF.

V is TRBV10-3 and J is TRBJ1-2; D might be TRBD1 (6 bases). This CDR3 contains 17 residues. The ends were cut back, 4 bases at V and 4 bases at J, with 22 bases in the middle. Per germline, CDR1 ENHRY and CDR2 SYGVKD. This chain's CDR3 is CAISVPLTRGSGYGYTF. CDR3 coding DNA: TGTGCCATCAGTGTCCCCCTCACCAGGGGTTCGGGCTATGGCTACACCTTC.

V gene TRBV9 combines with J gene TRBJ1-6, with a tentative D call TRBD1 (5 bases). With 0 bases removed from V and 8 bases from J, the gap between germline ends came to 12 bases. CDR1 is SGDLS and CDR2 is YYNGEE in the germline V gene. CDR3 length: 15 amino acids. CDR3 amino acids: CASSVGAGEDSPLHF. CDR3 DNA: TGTGCCAGCAGCGTAGGTGCGGGGGAAGATTCACCCCTCCACTTT.

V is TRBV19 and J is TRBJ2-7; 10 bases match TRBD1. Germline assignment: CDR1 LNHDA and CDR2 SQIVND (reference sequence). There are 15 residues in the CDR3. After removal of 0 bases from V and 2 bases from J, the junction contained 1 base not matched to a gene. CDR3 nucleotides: TGTGCCAGTAGTATAGAGACAGGGGGCCCCTACGAGCAGTACTTC. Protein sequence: CASSIETGGPYEQYF.

DNA of the CDR3: TGTGCCAGCAGTGAATCTGTGGGGGGTCTGAGTAATTCACCCCTCCACTTT. It codes for CASSESVGGLSNSPLHF. This chain links TRBV25-1 with TRBJ1-6; a weak D match, TRBD1 (5 bases). Per the germline V gene, CDR1 is MGHDK and CDR2 is SYGVNS. Trimming removed 1 base from V and 6 bases from J, with 16 bases in between. CDR3 length: 17 amino acids.

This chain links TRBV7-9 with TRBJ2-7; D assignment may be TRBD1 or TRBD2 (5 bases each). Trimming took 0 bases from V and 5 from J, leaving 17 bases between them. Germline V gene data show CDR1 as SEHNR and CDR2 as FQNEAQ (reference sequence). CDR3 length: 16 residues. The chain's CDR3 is CASSLAPGPPPHEQYF. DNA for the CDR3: TGTGCCAGCAGCTTAGCGCCGGGACCGCCCCCCCACGAGCAGTACTTC.

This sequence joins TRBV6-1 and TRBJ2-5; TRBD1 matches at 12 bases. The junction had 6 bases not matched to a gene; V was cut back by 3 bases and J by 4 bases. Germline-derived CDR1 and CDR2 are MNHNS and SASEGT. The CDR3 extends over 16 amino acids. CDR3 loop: CASSEVGQGAGETQYF. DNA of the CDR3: TGTGCCAGCAGTGAGGTGGGACAGGGGGCGGGAGAGACCCAGTACTTC.

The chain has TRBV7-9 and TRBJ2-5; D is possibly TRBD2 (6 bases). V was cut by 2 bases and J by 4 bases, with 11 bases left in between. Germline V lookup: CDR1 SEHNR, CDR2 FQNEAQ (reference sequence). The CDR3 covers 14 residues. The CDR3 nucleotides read TGTGCCAGCAGCTTACGGTCGGGGGTAGAGACCCAGTACTTC. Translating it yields CASSLRSGVETQYF.

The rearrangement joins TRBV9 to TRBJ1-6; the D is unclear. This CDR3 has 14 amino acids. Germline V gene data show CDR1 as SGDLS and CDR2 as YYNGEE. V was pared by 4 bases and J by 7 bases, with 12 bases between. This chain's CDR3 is CASSIRAINSPLHF. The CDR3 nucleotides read TGTGCCAGCAGCATCCGGGCTATAAATTCACCCCTCCACTTT.

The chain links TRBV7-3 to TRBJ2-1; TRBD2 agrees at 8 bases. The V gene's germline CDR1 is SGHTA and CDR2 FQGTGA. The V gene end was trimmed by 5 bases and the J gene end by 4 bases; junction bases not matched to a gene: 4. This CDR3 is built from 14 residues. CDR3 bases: TGTGCCAGCAGCCGGGAGGGTAGGTACAATGAGCAGTTCTTC. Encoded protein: CASSREGRYNEQFF.

CDR3 in DNA: TGTGCCAGCAGTTACTCCTCCAGAAGCCCCTATGGCTACACCTTC. It yields the protein CASSYSSRSPYGYTF. V and J are TRBV6-6 and TRBJ1-2; D is undetermined. V was pared by 0 bases and J by 4 bases, with 12 bases between. Germline V CDR1 and CDR2: MNHNY, SVGAGI (reference sequence). This CDR3 comprises 15 residues.

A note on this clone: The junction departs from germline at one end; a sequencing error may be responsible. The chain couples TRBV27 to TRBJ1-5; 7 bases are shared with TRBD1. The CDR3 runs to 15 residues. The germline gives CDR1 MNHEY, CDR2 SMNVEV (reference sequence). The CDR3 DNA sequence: TGTGCCAGCAGCTTATCACAGGGGAAGAAGCAGCCCCAGCATTTT. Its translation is CASSLSQGKKQPQHF.

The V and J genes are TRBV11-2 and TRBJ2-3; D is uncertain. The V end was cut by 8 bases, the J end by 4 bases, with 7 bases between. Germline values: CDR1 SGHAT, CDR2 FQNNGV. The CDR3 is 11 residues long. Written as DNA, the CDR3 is TGTGCCAGCCAGAGCTCAGATACGCAGTATTTT. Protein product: CASQSSDTQYF.

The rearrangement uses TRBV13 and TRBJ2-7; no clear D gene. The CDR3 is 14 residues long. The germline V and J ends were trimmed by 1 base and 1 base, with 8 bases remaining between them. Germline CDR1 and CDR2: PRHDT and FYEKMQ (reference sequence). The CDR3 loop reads CASSLVGRSYEQYF. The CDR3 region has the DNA TGTGCCAGCAGCTTAGTTGGGCGGTCCTACGAGCAGTACTTC.

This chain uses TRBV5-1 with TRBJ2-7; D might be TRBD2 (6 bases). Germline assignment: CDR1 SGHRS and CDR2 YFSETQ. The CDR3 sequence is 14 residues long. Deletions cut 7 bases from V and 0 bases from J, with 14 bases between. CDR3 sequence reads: CASAMTRDSYEQYF. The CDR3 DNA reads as TGCGCCAGCGCCATGACTAGGGACTCCTACGAGCAGTACTTC.